A selection of T cell receptor beta chains follows, all from one sample in a study of Ad26.COV2.S vaccination and SARS-CoV-2 variants. Assay: immunoSEQ multiplex PCR; the TCRdb copy retains only in-frame clones and omits some. The sample contains some 400,000 clones, around nine tenths of which appear only once. Specimen: peripheral blood, collected in a trial of Ad26.COV2.S vaccine versus placebo. The receptors come from a person between 18 and 65 years old who received the Ad26.COV2.S COVID-19 vaccine or a placebo. The CDR3 runs from the conserved cysteine through the conserved F or W. Each record gives: D gene, clone size, V gene, J gene, CDR3 DNA, CDR3 protein. A D gene is named only where the DNA matches it firmly. Clone size, where shown, is once, few, many, or a class for clones that have expanded.

d_call: NA
clone_size: few
v_call: TRBV5-6
j_call: TRBJ2-2
cdr3_nt: TGTGCCAGCAGCTTGGTTCCGACAGGGAACACCGGGGAGCTGTTTTTT
cdr3_aa: CASSLVPTGNTGELFF

d_call: TRBD2
clone_size: NA
v_call: TRBV19
j_call: TRBJ2-5
cdr3_nt: TGTGCCAGTAGTATAACAGGGACTAGCGGACAAGAGACCCAGTACTTC
cdr3_aa: CASSITGTSGQETQYF

d_call: NA
clone_size: NA
v_call: TRBV21-1
j_call: TRBJ2-1
cdr3_nt: TGTGCCAGCAGCTGGGACAGGGAACCCTACAATGAGCAGTTCTTC
cdr3_aa: CASSWDREPYNEQFF

d_call: TRBD1
clone_size: NA
v_call: TRBV3-1/TRBV3-2
j_call: TRBJ1-2
cdr3_nt: TGTGCCAGCAGCCAAGCCCCGACAGGGGGAAACTATGGCTACACCTTC
cdr3_aa: CASSQAPTGGNYGYTF

d_call: NA
clone_size: NA
v_call: TRBV7-9
j_call: TRBJ2-7
cdr3_nt: TGTGCCAGCAGCTTAGTAGGCGGATACTACGAGCAGTACTTC
cdr3_aa: CASSLVGGYYEQYF

d_call: NA
clone_size: NA
v_call: TRBV20-1
j_call: TRBJ2-2
cdr3_nt: TGCAGTGCTAGTGGGCGCCTGGCTACCGGGGAGCTGTTTTTT
cdr3_aa: CSASGRLATGELFF

d_call: NA
clone_size: NA
v_call: TRBV10-1
j_call: TRBJ2-2
cdr3_nt: TGCGCCAGCAGCCCCCAGGTCACCACCGGGGAGCTGTTTTTT
cdr3_aa: CASSPQVTTGELFF

d_call: NA
clone_size: NA
v_call: TRBV7-8
j_call: TRBJ1-3
cdr3_nt: TGTGCCAGCGGCTTTGGGACCCTAAACACCATATATTTT
cdr3_aa: CASGFGTLNTIYF

d_call: NA
clone_size: NA
v_call: TRBV7-2
j_call: TRBJ2-7
cdr3_nt: TGTGCCAGCAGCTTTCGCGGCAGCTCCTACGAGCAGTACTTC
cdr3_aa: CASSFRGSSYEQYF

d_call: NA
clone_size: NA
v_call: TRBV7-2
j_call: TRBJ1-3
cdr3_nt: TGTGCCAGCAGCTTAGAACTCGGCCTCGCTTATTTT
cdr3_aa: CASSLELGLAYF

d_call: TRBD1
clone_size: NA
v_call: TRBV28
j_call: TRBJ1-4
cdr3_nt: TGTGCCAGCAATCCGACAGGGGCTGGTAATGAAAAACTGTTTTTT
cdr3_aa: CASNPTGAGNEKLFF

d_call: TRBD2
clone_size: NA
v_call: TRBV5-6
j_call: TRBJ2-2
cdr3_nt: TGTGCCAGCAGCACCGGGACTAGCGGTCCCACCGGGGAGCTGTTTTTT
cdr3_aa: CASSTGTSGPTGELFF

d_call: TRBD1
clone_size: NA
v_call: TRBV5-1
j_call: TRBJ2-1
cdr3_nt: TGCGCCAGCAGCTTCCGGGACAGTGAGCAGTTCTTC
cdr3_aa: CASSFRDSEQFF

d_call: NA
clone_size: few
v_call: TRBV30
j_call: TRBJ1-5
cdr3_nt: TGTGCCTGGAGTACCGGAAGCAATCAGCCCCAGCATTTT
cdr3_aa: CAWSTGSNQPQHF

d_call: NA
clone_size: NA
v_call: TRBV29-1
j_call: TRBJ2-5
cdr3_nt: TGCAGCGTTGCCCGGGTGGGGGAGACCCAGTACTTC
cdr3_aa: CSVARVGETQYF

d_call: TRBD2
clone_size: NA
v_call: TRBV9
j_call: TRBJ2-7
cdr3_nt: TGTGCCAGCAGCGTGGGGACTAGCGGCTACGAGCAGTACTTC
cdr3_aa: CASSVGTSGYEQYF